This T cell receptor (beta chain) derives from a study of blood T cell repertoires in COVID-19. At the level of the study: Symptom resolution, clearance, or two negative PCRs marked the recovered donors of Cohort 3. Donors in the United States, Italy and Spain gave samples during acute or convalescent COVID-19.

This clone has a handful of counts. The data were produced by immunoSEQ multiplex PCR, yet TCRdb's version contains in-frame clones alone and is incomplete. The table includes over 200,000 clones, less than 90% detected once. Material for sequencing was PBMCs or T cells enriched from blood (not recorded which). This TCR derives from a woman between 50 and 59 years old in a cohort exposed to, infected with or recovered from COVID-19 (not recorded which).

The CDR3: CAWSVRYNSPLHF. DNA for the CDR3: TGTGCCTGGAGTGTGAGATATAATTCACCCCTCCACTTT. J is TRBJ1-6 and V is TRBV30; no reliable D call. CDR3 length equals 13 residues. The V and J ends lost 0 bases and 4 bases respectively, with 4 bases between them. Germline V CDR1 and CDR2: GTSNPN, SVGIG (reference sequence). The full variable domain, with the rest looked up from reference TRBV30 and TRBJ1-6, is SQTIHQWPATLVQPVGSPLSLECTVEGTSNPNLYWYRQAAGRGLQLLFYSVGIGQISSEVPQNLSASRPQDRQFILSSKKLLLSDSGFYLCAWSVRYNSPLHFGNGTRLTVT.